Below, 19 T cell receptor beta chains from the same sample are listed, as sequenced in a study of response to subunit inactivated influenza vaccine. TCRdb independently ran MiXCR on the RT-PCR reads; one entry per CDR3 protein. The sample yields roughly 550,000 distinct CDR3 sequences, around 21% seen once. These data are also associated with another study on T cells expressing NK-cell markers. That source notes: Template switching by 5'RACE with UMIs generated the TCR beta cDNA.

The sequenced sample was CD4+ T cells sorted from PBMCs, obtained 11 to 12 days after vaccination. The receptor set was obtained from a man aged 45-60 years who received an inactivated influenza vaccine.

The chain couples TRBV25-1 to TRBJ2-3, with 7 bases lining up with TRBD2. The CDR3 length is 15 residues. The germline gives CDR1 MGHDK, CDR2 SYGVNS. Trimming removed 8 bases from V and 4 bases from J; junction bases left unmatched: 12. CDR3 coding DNA: TGTGCCAGCCGCCGGGGGGACTCGAACTCAGATACGCAGTATTTT. The encoded protein is CASRRGDSNSDTQYF.

The genes are TRBV10-3 and TRBJ1-4; D is possibly TRBD1 (6 bases). Trimming shortened V by 4 bases and J by 5 bases, and 8 bases separated the two germline ends. The CDR3 runs 13 residues. Germline V gives CDR1 ENHRY, CDR2 SYGVKD. CDR3 bases: TGTGCCATCAGTGGGACAGAAAATGAAAAACTGTTTTTT. Its translation: CAISGTENEKLFF.

This clonotype was counted a few times. V usage is TRBV12-3 or TRBV12-4 and J usage is TRBJ2-6, with a tentative D call TRBD2 (6 bases). Trimming cost V 4 bases and J 6 bases, with 10 bases left between them. The CDR3 contains 14 residues. The CDR3: CASSSGTVANVLTF. Written as DNA, the CDR3 is TGTGCCAGCAGTTCGGGGACTGTGGCCAACGTCCTGACTTTC.

The chain couples TRBV5-5 to TRBJ2-7; tentative D call: TRBD1 (6 bases). V gave up 0 bases and J gave up 1 base, with 14 bases separating them. Germline CDR1 SGHKS, CDR2 YYEKEE (reference sequence). This CDR3 comprises 16 residues. CDR3 DNA sequence: TGTGCCAGCAGCTTGGACAGGGCCTACCGATCCTACGAGCAGTACTTC. Its protein product is CASSLDRAYRSYEQYF.

The chain links TRBV7-2 to TRBJ2-7; the D gene is possibly TRBD1 (5 bases). Germline values: CDR1 SGHTA, CDR2 FQGNSA. V lost 1 base, J lost 4 bases, and 14 bases lay in between. The CDR3 has 15 amino acids. For the CDR3, the DNA is TGTGCCAGCAGCTTAGGTCTGCGGCAGGGTTACGAGCAGTACTTC. Translated, it gives CASSLGLRQGYEQYF.

The V gene is TRBV11-2, the J gene TRBJ2-3, with D tentatively TRBD1 or TRBD2 (5 bases each). CDR1 SGHAT and CDR2 FQNNGV come from the germline V gene. The CDR3 loop spans 13 amino acids. This CDR3 is CAGSQGAGMTQYF. The CDR3 DNA is TGTGCGGGCTCGCAGGGTGCCGGGATGACGCAGTATTTT.

This clonotype was counted only a few times. The chain joins TRBV7-9 to TRBJ2-1; 7 bases are a match to TRBD1. Losses at the gene ends were 4 bases for V and 6 bases for J; bases not matched to a gene: 3. The CDR3 contains 13 residues. The germline V gene has CDR1 SEHNR and CDR2 FQNEAQ (reference sequence). CDR3 bases: TGTGCCAGCAGCTCGACAGGGAGCAATGAGCAGTTCTTC. Its protein product is CASSSTGSNEQFF. Full variable domain (missing parts from reference TRBV7-9 and TRBJ2-1): DTGVSQNPRHKITKRGQNVTFRCDPISEHNRLYWYRQTLGQGPEFLTYFQNEAQLEKSRLLSDRFSAERPKGSFSTLEIQRTEQGDSAMYLCASSSTGSNEQFFGPGTRLTVL.

The rearrangement uses TRBV12-3 or TRBV12-4 and TRBJ2-3; D uncertain. Trimming took 7 bases from V and 1 from J, leaving 12 bases between them. This CDR3 region has 14 residues. CDR3 amino acids: CASNRLPGTDTQYF. CDR3 nucleotides: TGTGCCAGCAACCGACTCCCAGGCACAGATACGCAGTATTTT.

The V call is TRBV6-2 or TRBV6-3, the J call TRBJ2-3; D could derive from TRBD1 or TRBD2 (6 bases each). CDR1 and CDR2 from the germline V gene are MNHEY and SVGEGT. V lost 5 bases, J lost 0 bases, and 15 bases lay in between. This CDR3 has 16 residues. The CDR3 reads CASSGGTPTSTDTQYF. CDR3 coding DNA: TGTGCCAGCAGTGGAGGGACACCGACTAGCACAGATACGCAGTATTTT.

This clonotype was seen a few times. The gene calls are TRBV6-1 and TRBJ2-1, with D maybe TRBD2 (5 bases). The V end lost 2 bases, the J end lost 0 bases, and 14 bases lay between the germline ends. CDR3 length equals 17 residues. Germline loops: CDR1 MNHNS, CDR2 SASEGT. Here the CDR3 reads CASSERGQALSYNEQFF. The CDR3 nucleotides are TGTGCCAGCAGTGAAAGAGGGCAGGCGCTCTCCTACAATGAGCAGTTCTTC.

This clonotype was observed a handful of times. This rearrangement joins TRBV7-8 to TRBJ1-6, with D unclear. Trimming took 5 bases from V and 7 from J, leaving 9 bases between them. Germline V gene sequence: CDR1 SGHVS, CDR2 FQNEAQ. The CDR3 sequence is 13 residues long. CDR3 loop: CASSLRLNSPLHF. CDR3 in DNA: TGTGCCAGCAGCCTTAGACTAAATTCACCCCTCCACTTT.

Regarding this clonotype: A junction end diverges from the germline sequence, so it may reflect a read error. The rearrangement uses TRBV5-1 and TRBJ2-1; D is uncertain. The CDR3 loop spans 14 amino acids. CDR1 and CDR2 from the germline V gene are SGHRS and YFSETQ. CDR3 residues: CDSSFRLKDNEQFF. As DNA, the CDR3 is TGCGACAGCAGCTTTCGACTGAAAGACAATGAGCAGTTCTTC.

This clonotype has only a few counts. V and J are TRBV2 and TRBJ2-4, with D uncertain. The CDR3 runs to 12 residues. Per germline, CDR1 SNHLY and CDR2 FYNNEI. The germline V and J ends were trimmed by 3 bases and 6 bases, with 6 bases remaining between them. CDR3 loop: CASSDAGNIQYF. Here the CDR3 DNA reads TGTGCCAGCAGTGATGCAGGAAACATTCAGTACTTC.

The chain couples TRBV5-1 to TRBJ2-7; TRBD1 matches 8 bases. The J segment lost 4 bases and the V segment lost 5 bases, leaving 8 bases of the junction unmatched. The CDR3 consists of 14 residues. Germline loops: CDR1 SGHRS, CDR2 YFSETQ. The CDR3 DNA reads as TGCGCCAGCAGTTCCGGGACAGGACAATACGAGCAGTACTTC. Amino acids: CASSSGTGQYEQYF.

This clonotype was counted at least ten times. The CDR3 is CSVVGTSGADTQYF. DNA for the CDR3: TGCAGCGTCGTAGGGACTAGCGGGGCAGATACGCAGTATTTT. The V and J genes are TRBV29-1 and TRBJ2-3, with TRBD2 identical over 13 bases. The V and J ends lost 6 bases and 4 bases, in that order; junction bases with no gene match: 4. CDR3 length: 14 residues. CDR1 and CDR2 from the germline V gene are SQVTM and ANQGSEA.

In this sample, this clonotype turned up a few times. This sequence joins TRBV2 and TRBJ1-5, with no clear D. The germline gives CDR1 SNHLY, CDR2 FYNNEI. Deletions cut 1 base from V and 7 bases from J, with 8 bases between. This CDR3 has 13 residues. CDR3 sequence: CASSEGVFQPQHF. In DNA, the CDR3 is TGTGCCAGCAGTGAAGGCGTGTTCCAGCCCCAGCATTTT. The variable domain in full, with the rest retrieved from reference TRBV2 and TRBJ1-5, is EPEVTQTPSHQVTQMGQEVILRCVPISNHLYFYWYRQILGQKVEFLVSFYNNEISEKSEIFDDQFSVERPDGSNFTLKIRSTKLEDSAMYFCASSEGVFQPQHFGDGTRLSIL.

This clonotype came up many times. The chain carries TRBV7-9 and TRBJ1-1; D possibly corresponds to TRBD1 (6 bases). The CDR3 extends over 15 amino acids. Trimming stripped 0 bases from V and 5 bases from J, with 13 bases between. Germline V gene data show CDR1 as SEHNR and CDR2 as FQNEAQ (reference sequence). CDR3 nucleotides: TGTGCCAGCAGCTTAGCTCAGGGGCTACGGACTGAAGCTTTCTTT. The encoded protein is CASSLAQGLRTEAFF.

This clonotype was picked up a small number of times. The J gene is TRBJ2-1, the V gene TRBV12-3 or TRBV12-4, with a possible D match to TRBD2 (5 bases). Deletions cut 3 bases from V and 5 bases from J, with 14 bases between. The CDR3 length is 15 residues. The CDR3 DNA reads as TGTGCCAGCAGTTTGTTGGTTAGCGCGAACAATGAGCAGTTCTTC. It encodes CASSLLVSANNEQFF.

The chain links TRBV4-2 to TRBJ2-3; D unresolved. Trimming left V 1 base short and J 0 bases short, with 8 bases between. Per germline, CDR1 LGHNA and CDR2 YNFKEQ. CDR3 size: 15 residues. The CDR3 DNA sequence: TGTGCCAGCAGCCAAGCACGGGCTAGCACAGATACGCAGTATTTT. Translated: CASSQARASTDTQYF.